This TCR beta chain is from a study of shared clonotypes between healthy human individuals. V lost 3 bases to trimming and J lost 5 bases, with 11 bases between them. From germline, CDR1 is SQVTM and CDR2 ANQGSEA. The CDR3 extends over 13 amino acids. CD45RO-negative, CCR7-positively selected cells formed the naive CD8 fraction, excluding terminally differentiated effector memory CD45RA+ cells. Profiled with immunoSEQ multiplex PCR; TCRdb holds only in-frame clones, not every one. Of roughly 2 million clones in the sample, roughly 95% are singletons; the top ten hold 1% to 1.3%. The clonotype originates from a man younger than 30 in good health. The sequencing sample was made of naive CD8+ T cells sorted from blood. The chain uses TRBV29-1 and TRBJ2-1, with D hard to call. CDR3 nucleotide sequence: TGCAGCGTTGAGGCGGTGTTGGACAATGAGCAGTTCTTC. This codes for CSVEAVLDNEQFF.